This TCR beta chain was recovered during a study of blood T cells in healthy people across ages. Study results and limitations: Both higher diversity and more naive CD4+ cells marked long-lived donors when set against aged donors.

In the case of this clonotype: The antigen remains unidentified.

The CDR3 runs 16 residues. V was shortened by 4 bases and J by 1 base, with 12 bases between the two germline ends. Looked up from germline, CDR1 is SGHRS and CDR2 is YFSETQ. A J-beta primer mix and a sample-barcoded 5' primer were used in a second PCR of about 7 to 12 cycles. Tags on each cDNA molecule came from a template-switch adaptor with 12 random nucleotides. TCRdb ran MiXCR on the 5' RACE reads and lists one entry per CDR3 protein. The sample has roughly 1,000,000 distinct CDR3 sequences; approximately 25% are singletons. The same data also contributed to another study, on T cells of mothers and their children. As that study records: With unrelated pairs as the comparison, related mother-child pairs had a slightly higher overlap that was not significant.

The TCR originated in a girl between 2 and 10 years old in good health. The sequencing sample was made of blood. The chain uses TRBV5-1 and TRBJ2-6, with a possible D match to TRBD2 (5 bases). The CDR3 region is CASSPNQRSGANVLTF. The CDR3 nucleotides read TGCGCCAGCAGCCCAAACCAGCGGTCTGGGGCCAACGTCCTGACTTTC.